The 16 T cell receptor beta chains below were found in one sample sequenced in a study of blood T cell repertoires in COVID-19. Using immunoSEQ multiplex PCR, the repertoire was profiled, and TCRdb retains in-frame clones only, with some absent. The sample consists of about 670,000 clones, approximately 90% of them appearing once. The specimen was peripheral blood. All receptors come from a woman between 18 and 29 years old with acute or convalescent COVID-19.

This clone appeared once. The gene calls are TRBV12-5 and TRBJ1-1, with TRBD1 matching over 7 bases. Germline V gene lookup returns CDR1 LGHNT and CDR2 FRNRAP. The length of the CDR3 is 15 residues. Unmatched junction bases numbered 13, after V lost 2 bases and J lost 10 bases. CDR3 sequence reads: CASGLMGAGGVGAFF. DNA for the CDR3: TGTGCTAGTGGTTTGATGGGGGCAGGGGGAGTTGGAGCTTTCTTT.

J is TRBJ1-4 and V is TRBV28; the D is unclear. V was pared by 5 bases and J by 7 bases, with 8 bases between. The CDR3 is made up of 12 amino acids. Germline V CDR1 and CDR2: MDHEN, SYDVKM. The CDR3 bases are TGTGCCAGCAGTCCCCTGAGTGAAAAACTGTTTTTT. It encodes CASSPLSEKLFF. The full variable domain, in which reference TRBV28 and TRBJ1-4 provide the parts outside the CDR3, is DVKVTQSSRYLVKRTGEKVFLECVQDMDHENMFWYRQDPGLGLRLIYFSYDVKMKEKGDIPEGYSVSREKKERFSLILESASTNQTSMYLCASSPLSEKLFFGSGTQLSVL.

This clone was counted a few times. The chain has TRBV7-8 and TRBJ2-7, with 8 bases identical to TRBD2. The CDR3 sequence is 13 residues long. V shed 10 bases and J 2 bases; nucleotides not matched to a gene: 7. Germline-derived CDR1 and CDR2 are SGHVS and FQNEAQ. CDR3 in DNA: TGTGCCACCCGGGAGGGTGGCACCTACGAGCAGTACTTC. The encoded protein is CATREGGTYEQYF.

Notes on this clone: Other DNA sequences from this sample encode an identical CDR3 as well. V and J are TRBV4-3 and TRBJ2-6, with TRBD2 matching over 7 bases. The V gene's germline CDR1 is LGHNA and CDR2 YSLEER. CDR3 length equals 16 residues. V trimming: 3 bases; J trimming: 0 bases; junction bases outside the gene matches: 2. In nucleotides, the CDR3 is TGCGCCAGCAGCCAGGGGGGGGGCTCTGGGGCCAACGTCCTGACTTTC. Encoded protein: CASSQGGGSGANVLTF.

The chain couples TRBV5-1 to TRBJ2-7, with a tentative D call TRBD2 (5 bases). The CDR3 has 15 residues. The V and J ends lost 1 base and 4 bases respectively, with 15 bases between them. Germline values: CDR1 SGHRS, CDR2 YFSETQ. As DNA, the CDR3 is TGCGCCAGCAGCTTGCGAACGGCCGGCGGGTACGAGCAGTACTTC. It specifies CASSLRTAGGYEQYF.

DNA of the CDR3: TGTGCCAGTAGTGTACGGATTACGGGAGGAAACACCATATATTTT. Protein: CASSVRITGGNTIYF. The chain employs TRBV19 and TRBJ1-3; no clear D. This CDR3 has 15 amino acids. V was shortened by 5 bases and J by 4 bases, with 15 bases between the two germline ends. Germline V gene sequence: CDR1 LNHDA, CDR2 SQIVND (reference sequence).

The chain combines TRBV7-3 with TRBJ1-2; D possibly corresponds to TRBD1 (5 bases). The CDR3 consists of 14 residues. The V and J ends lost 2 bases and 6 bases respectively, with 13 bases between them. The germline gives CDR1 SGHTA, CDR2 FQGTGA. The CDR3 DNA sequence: TGTGCCAGCAGCTTACGGGGCTCGGGAGATGGCTACACCTTC. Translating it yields CASSLRGSGDGYTF. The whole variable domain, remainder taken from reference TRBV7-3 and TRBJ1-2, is GAGVSQTPSNKVTEKGKYVELRCDPISGHTALYWYRQSLGQGPEFLIYFQGTGAADDSGLPNDRFFAVRPEGSVSTLKIQRTERGDSAVYLCASSLRGSGDGYTFGSGTRLTVV.

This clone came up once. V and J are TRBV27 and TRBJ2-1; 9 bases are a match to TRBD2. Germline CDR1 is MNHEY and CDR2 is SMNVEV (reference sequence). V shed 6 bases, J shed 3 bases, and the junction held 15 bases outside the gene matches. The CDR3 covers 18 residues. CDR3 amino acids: CASSRPAGTSFFYNEQFF. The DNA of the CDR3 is TGTGCCAGCAGCCGACCTGCCGGGACTAGCTTTTTCTACAATGAGCAGTTCTTC.

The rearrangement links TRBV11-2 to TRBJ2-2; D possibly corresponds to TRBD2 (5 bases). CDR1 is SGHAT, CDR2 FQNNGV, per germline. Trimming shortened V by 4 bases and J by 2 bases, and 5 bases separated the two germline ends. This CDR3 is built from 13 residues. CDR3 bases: TGTGCCAGCAGCTGGACTAACACCGGGGAGCTGTTTTTT. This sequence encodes CASSWTNTGELFF. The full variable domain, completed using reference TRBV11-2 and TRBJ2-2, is EAGVAQSPRYKIIEKRQSVAFWCNPISGHATLYWYQQILGQGPKLLIQFQNNGVVDDSQLPKDRFSAERLKGVDSTLKIQPAKLEDSAVYLCASSWTNTGELFFGEGSRLTVL.

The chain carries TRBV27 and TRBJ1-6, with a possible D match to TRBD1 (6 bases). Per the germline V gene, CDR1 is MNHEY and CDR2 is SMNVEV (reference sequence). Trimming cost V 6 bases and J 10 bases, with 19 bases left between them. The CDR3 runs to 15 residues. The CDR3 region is CASSEQGSLQSPLHF. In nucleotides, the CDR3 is TGTGCCAGCAGCGAACAGGGATCCTTACAATCACCCCTCCACTTT.

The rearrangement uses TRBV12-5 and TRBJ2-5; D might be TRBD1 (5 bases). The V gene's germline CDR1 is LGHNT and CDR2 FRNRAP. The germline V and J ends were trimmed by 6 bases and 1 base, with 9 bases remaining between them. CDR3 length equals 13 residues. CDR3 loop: CASGQGSQETQYF. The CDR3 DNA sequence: TGTGCTAGTGGGCAGGGATCCCAAGAGACCCAGTACTTC. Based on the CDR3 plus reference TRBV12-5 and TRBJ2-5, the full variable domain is DARVTQTPRHKVTEMGQEVTMRCQPILGHNTVFWYRQTMMQGLELLAYFRNRAPLDDSGMPKDRFSAEMPDATLATLKIQPSEPRDSAVYFCASGQGSQETQYFGPGTRLLVL.

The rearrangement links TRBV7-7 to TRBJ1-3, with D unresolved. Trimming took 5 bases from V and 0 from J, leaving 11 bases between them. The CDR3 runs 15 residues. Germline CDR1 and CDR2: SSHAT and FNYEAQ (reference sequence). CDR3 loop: CASSLSRDSGNTIYF. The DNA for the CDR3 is TGTGCCAGCAGCCTCAGCCGGGACTCTGGAAACACCATATATTTT.

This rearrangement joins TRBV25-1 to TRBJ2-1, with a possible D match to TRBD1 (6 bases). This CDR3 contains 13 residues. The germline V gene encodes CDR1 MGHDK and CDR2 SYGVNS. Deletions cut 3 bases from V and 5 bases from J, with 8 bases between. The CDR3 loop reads CASSDRGHNEQFF. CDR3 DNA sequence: TGTGCCAGCAGTGACAGGGGCCACAATGAGCAGTTCTTC.

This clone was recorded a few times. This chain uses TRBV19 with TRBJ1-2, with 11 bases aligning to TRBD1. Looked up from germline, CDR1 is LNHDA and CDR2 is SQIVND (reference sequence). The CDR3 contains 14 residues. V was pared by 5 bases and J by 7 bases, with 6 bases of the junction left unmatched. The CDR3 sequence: CASSARTGGFGYTF. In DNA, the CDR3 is TGTGCCAGTAGTGCGAGGACAGGGGGCTTTGGCTACACCTTC.

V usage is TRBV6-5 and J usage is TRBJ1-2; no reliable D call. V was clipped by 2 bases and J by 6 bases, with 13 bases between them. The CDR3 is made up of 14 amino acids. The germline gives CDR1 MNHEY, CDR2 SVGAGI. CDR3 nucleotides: TGTGCCAGCAGTTACCGTTTCTCTTCTGATGGCTACACCTTC. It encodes CASSYRFSSDGYTF.

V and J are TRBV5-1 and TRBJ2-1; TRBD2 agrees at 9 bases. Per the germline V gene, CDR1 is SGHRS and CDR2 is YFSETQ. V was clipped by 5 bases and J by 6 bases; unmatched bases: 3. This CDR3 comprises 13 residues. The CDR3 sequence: CASRSSGANEQFF. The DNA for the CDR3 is TGCGCCAGCAGGTCTAGCGGGGCCAATGAGCAGTTCTTC.